The 21 T cell receptor beta chains listed next were all sequenced from one sample in a study of beta chain features in type 1 diabetes. Expressed TCRB transcripts were sequenced, since all the RNA that had been isolated was reverse transcribed. Only in-frame clones appear in the TCRdb table, and some are missing; sequencing was by immunoSEQ multiplex PCR. The sample yields hundreds of thousands of clones, roughly 13% seen once. Source material: naive CD4+ T cells from blood. These receptors came from a man younger than 35 in good health.

This clone turned up a few times. V is TRBV30 and J is TRBJ1-2; 7 positions match TRBD1. With V trimmed by 6 bases and J by 4 bases, 5 bases remained unmatched. The CDR3 length is 12 residues. From germline, CDR1 is GTSNPN and CDR2 SVGIG (reference sequence). The chain's CDR3 is CACTAGGYGYTF. The CDR3 DNA sequence: TGTGCCTGCACCGCAGGGGGCTATGGCTACACCTTC.

This chain uses TRBV5-4 with TRBJ2-2; D unclear. Germline CDR1 is SGHNT and CDR2 is YYREEE (reference sequence). This CDR3 spans 12 amino acids. Trimming cost V 6 bases and J 5 bases, with 8 bases left between them. CDR3 sequence: CASTPRTGELFF. CDR3 DNA sequence: TGTGCCAGCACCCCGCGTACCGGGGAGCTGTTTTTT.

This clone turned up a few times. V gene TRBV5-1 combines with J gene TRBJ2-7; D is unresolved. V lost 0 bases and J lost 2, with 6 bases in between. CDR1 is SGHRS, CDR2 YFSETQ, per germline. The CDR3 covers 13 residues. As DNA, the CDR3 is TGCGCCAGCAGCTTGGCACTCACCTACGAGCAGTACTTC. This sequence encodes CASSLALTYEQYF.

The rearrangement joins TRBV6-5 to TRBJ2-2, with 11 nucleotides matching TRBD2. After removal of 4 bases from V and 6 bases from J, the junction contained 7 bases not matched to a gene. Germline V gene lookup returns CDR1 MNHEY and CDR2 SVGAGI. CDR3 length: 16 amino acids. CDR3 protein: CASSFLLAGGAGELFF. CDR3 bases: TGTGCCAGCAGTTTCCTTCTAGCGGGAGGTGCCGGGGAGCTGTTTTTT.

The rearrangement joins TRBV6-5 to TRBJ2-7; 7 nucleotides agree with TRBD2. The junction had 5 bases not matched to a gene; V was cut back by 0 bases and J by 3 bases. In germline, CDR1 is MNHEY, CDR2 SVGAGI. This CDR3 is built from 15 residues. The CDR3 coding sequence is TGTGCCAGCAGTTACTCCAGCGGGGACCTCTACGAGCAGTACTTC. It translates to CASSYSSGDLYEQYF.

This clone was seen more than once but under ten times. This sequence joins TRBV14 and TRBJ1-2; D unresolved. The V gene's germline CDR1 is SGHDN and CDR2 FVKESK. This CDR3 is built from 13 residues. With 2 bases removed from V and 1 base from J, the gap between germline ends came to 5 bases. The CDR3 coding sequence is TGTGCCAGCAGCCAACAATTTAACTATGGCTACACCTTC. Its protein is CASSQQFNYGYTF.

This rearrangement joins TRBV7-6 to TRBJ1-4, with a tentative D call TRBD1 (6 bases). The CDR3 runs to 15 residues. Germline-derived CDR1 and CDR2 are SGHVS and FNYEAQ. V lost 4 bases, J lost 5 bases, and 14 bases lay in between. The DNA of the CDR3 is TGTGCCAGCAGCTCCTCAGTAGGACAGAATGAAAAACTGTTTTTT. This codes for CASSSSVGQNEKLFF.

This clone has a handful of counts. V gene TRBV15 combines with J gene TRBJ2-3; perhaps TRBD2 as D (5 bases). This CDR3 spans 18 amino acids. V lost 3 bases and J 4 bases, leaving 23 bases between the germline ends. Germline CDR1 reads LNHNV; CDR2 reads YYDKDF (reference sequence). The chain's CDR3 is CATSRAFDRGRTADTQYF. DNA for the CDR3: TGTGCCACCAGCAGGGCTTTTGATAGAGGGAGAACAGCAGATACGCAGTATTTT.

The chain has TRBV2 and TRBJ2-2, with a possible D match to TRBD2 (5 bases). The germline CDR1 and CDR2 sequences are SNHLY and FYNNEI. Trimming shortened V by 4 bases and J by 4 bases, and 10 bases separated the two germline ends. This CDR3 spans 14 amino acids. CDR3 sequence: CASSVGALTGELFF. CDR3 bases: TGTGCCAGCAGTGTGGGAGCCCTCACCGGGGAGCTGTTTTTT. Full variable domain (outside the CDR3, taken from reference TRBV2 and TRBJ2-2): EPEVTQTPSHQVTQMGQEVILRCVPISNHLYFYWYRQILGQKVEFLVSFYNNEISEKSEIFDDQFSVERPDGSNFTLKIRSTKLEDSAMYFCASSVGALTGELFFGEGSRLTVL.

The chain joins TRBV5-1 to TRBJ2-5, with 9 positions matching TRBD2. V gave up 3 bases and J gave up 3 bases; unmatched junction bases: 12. This CDR3 is 17 amino acids long. The germline CDR1 and CDR2 sequences are SGHRS and YFSETQ. The CDR3 bases are TGCGCCAGCAGCTACCGTAAGGGGGGACTAGCCGAAGAGACCCAGTACTTC. Translated: CASSYRKGGLAEETQYF.

The gene calls are TRBV18 and TRBJ2-7, with D perhaps matching TRBD1 (6 bases). The CDR3 totals 15 residues. CDR1 and CDR2 from the germline V gene are KGHSH and LQKENI. Trimming removed 0 bases from V and 0 bases from J, with 9 bases in between. The CDR3, as DNA: TGTGCCAGCTCACCACCCACAGGGACCTCCTACGAGCAGTACTTC. It codes for CASSPPTGTSYEQYF.

V usage is TRBV7-2 and J usage is TRBJ2-3, with 10 bases fitting TRBD2. In germline, CDR1 is SGHTA, CDR2 FQGNSA. The CDR3 contains 18 residues. With 2 bases clipped from V and 0 bases from J, the junction kept 8 bases outside the gene matches. DNA of the CDR3: TGTGCCAGCAGCTTAACACCGGGACTAGCGAGTAGCACAGATACGCAGTATTTT. The encoded protein is CASSLTPGLASSTDTQYF.

This clone was seen a handful of times. J is TRBJ1-4 and V is TRBV25-1, with D uncertain. The CDR3 contains 13 residues. Between the trimmed V and J ends, which lost 10 bases and 9 bases, there was a span of 18 bases. The V gene's germline CDR1 is MGHDK and CDR2 SYGVNS. This chain's CDR3 is CATSYSGSQKLFF. The CDR3 region has the DNA TGTGCCACCTCCTACTCCGGGAGTCAAAAACTGTTTTTT.

This clone has only a few counts. Relative to the germline gene, one junction end is altered; a read error may explain this. This chain links TRBV30 with TRBJ1-2, with 7 bases aligning to TRBD1. The CDR3 is 12 amino acids. Germline-derived CDR1 and CDR2 are GTSNPN and SVGIG (reference sequence). Here the CDR3 reads CAWSSTGTARSF. In DNA form, the CDR3 reads TGTGCCTGGAGTTCAACCGGGACAGCACGGAGTTTC.

The genes are TRBV2 and TRBJ2-7; D not resolved. With 5 bases removed from V and 7 bases from J, the gap between germline ends came to 12 bases. The CDR3 is 12 amino acids. Germline CDR1 is SNHLY and CDR2 is FYNNEI. Written as DNA, the CDR3 is TGTGCCAGCAGTCTAGACTCCCCGGAGCAGTACTTC. Encoded protein: CASSLDSPEQYF. Filled out from reference TRBV2 and TRBJ2-7, the complete variable domain reads EPEVTQTPSHQVTQMGQEVILRCVPISNHLYFYWYRQILGQKVEFLVSFYNNEISEKSEIFDDQFSVERPDGSNFTLKIRSTKLEDSAMYFCASSLDSPEQYFGPGTRLTVT.

The chain is built from TRBV27 and TRBJ1-4; D is possibly TRBD1 (5 bases). V was cut by 3 bases and J by 3 bases, with 8 bases left in between. The CDR3 is made up of 14 amino acids. Per germline, CDR1 MNHEY and CDR2 SMNVEV (reference sequence). CDR3 residues: CASSLVGANEKLFF. The CDR3 DNA follows: TGTGCCAGCAGTTTGGTAGGGGCTAATGAAAAACTGTTTTTT.

This clone was seen only a few times. CDR3 residues: CASTGAPNYGYTF. The CDR3 DNA reads as TGTGCCAGCACAGGGGCACCTAACTATGGCTACACCTTC. This sequence joins TRBV28 and TRBJ1-2, with D possibly TRBD1 on 6 matching bases. V lost 7 bases and J 0 bases, leaving 9 bases between the germline ends. The CDR3 contains 13 residues. Looked up from germline, CDR1 is MDHEN and CDR2 is SYDVKM.

This clone was picked up one time. The rearrangement links TRBV7-2 to TRBJ2-3; tentatively, D is TRBD2 (7 bases). Deletions cut 1 base from V and 0 bases from J, with 14 bases between. CDR1 and CDR2 from the germline V gene are SGHTA and FQGNSA. This CDR3 contains 17 residues. The CDR3 sequence: CASSLGGRESSTDTQYF. The CDR3 bases are TGTGCCAGCAGCTTAGGGGGGCGGGAGAGTAGCACAGATACGCAGTATTTT. Full variable domain (rest looked up from reference TRBV7-2 and TRBJ2-3): GAGVSQSPSNKVTEKGKDVELRCDPISGHTALYWYRQSLGQGLEFLIYFQGNSAPDKSGLPSDRFSAERTGGSVSTLTIQRTQQEDSAVYLCASSLGGRESSTDTQYFGPGTRLTVL.

This chain links TRBV20-1 with TRBJ1-2, with D unresolved. The ends were cut back, 2 bases at V and 5 bases at J, with 3 bases in the middle. This CDR3 has 10 residues. Germline CDR1 reads DFQATT; CDR2 reads SNEGSKA (reference sequence). The CDR3 region has the DNA TGCAGTGCTAGACGTTATGGCTACACCTTC. Its translation: CSARRYGYTF.

This clone was seen more than once but under ten times. The chain couples TRBV27 to TRBJ2-5; 7 positions agree with TRBD2. The germline gives CDR1 MNHEY, CDR2 SMNVEV (reference sequence). V gave up 5 bases and J gave up 0 bases; unmatched junction bases: 9. The CDR3 extends over 16 amino acids. CDR3 residues: CASSLAGAGYQETQYF. Written as DNA, the CDR3 is TGTGCCAGCAGTCTCGCGGGAGCGGGGTACCAAGAGACCCAGTACTTC.

The chain combines TRBV4-2 with TRBJ1-6; no clear D. Germline CDR1 is LGHNA and CDR2 is YNFKEQ. Trimming left V 1 base short and J 6 bases short, with 19 bases between. The CDR3 consists of 18 residues. CDR3 sequence (DNA): TGTGCCAGCAGCCAAGGGGCCTTAGGCGGAGGGATTAATTCACCCCTCCACTTT. Encoded protein: CASSQGALGGGINSPLHF.